This TCR beta chain derives from a study of blood T cell repertoires in COVID-19. Whole-study context: Samples representing acute and convalescent COVID-19 were sourced from the United States, Italy and Spain. Nucleic acid was either cDNA or gDNA, and it came from T cells, B-cell-depleted T cells, or PBMCs.

This clone has just a few counts. V lost 3 bases and J lost 6; bases outside the gene matches: 14. The germline CDR1 and CDR2 sequences are LGHNA and YSLEER. This CDR3 contains 17 residues. The authors' processing: Estimates of nucleated cell counts were drawn from the amplification of reference gene primers. Sequencing was performed with immunoSEQ multiplex PCR; in TCRdb, only in-frame clones are kept and a portion is missing. That table is the source of V, J and clone size, and D and trimming were worked out from the DNA. Of 120,000 or so clones listed, roughly four fifths are singletons. The clonotype originates from a human donor in a cohort sampled during active COVID-19. The sample taken for sequencing was peripheral blood. V usage is TRBV4-3 and J usage is TRBJ1-2; 9 bases agree with TRBD1. CDR3 in amino acids: CASSHYQSTGGFHGYTF. CDR3 bases: TGCGCCAGCAGCCATTATCAGTCGACAGGGGGTTTTCATGGCTACACCTTC.